This TCR beta chain was sequenced for a study of T cell responses to AZD1222 COVID-19 vaccine. Study information: Pooled together were second doses at about 4 or about 12 weeks.

Profiled with immunoSEQ multiplex PCR; TCRdb holds only in-frame clones, not every one. The sample lists about 150,000 clones; approximately 94% were seen once. Notes on the study in general: Increased Spike-specific TCR breadth and depth were observed after two AZD1222 doses.

On this clone: Its antigen is not identified.

V was trimmed by 7 bases and J by 9 bases, leaving 1 base between them. Germline CDR1 and CDR2: LNHDA and SQIVND (reference sequence). The CDR3 contains 9 residues. The TCR sequence derives from an adult in good health. The V call is TRBV19, the J call TRBJ1-6; D is unclear. Source: peripheral blood, taken on day 0 of AZD1222 vaccination. Here the CDR3 DNA reads TGTGCCAGTATTTCACCCCTCCACTTT. Amino acid sequence: CASISPLHF.